The clone carrying this T cell receptor beta chain was counted between two and nine times. Antigen unknown. The V gene's germline CDR1 is SGHRS and CDR2 YFSETQ. V dropped 0 bases and J dropped 2; count of bases not matched to a gene: 4. The CDR3 length is 16 residues. The data belong to a study of Tregs in tolerant kidney transplant recipients. The nonmyeloablative bone marrow transplants came from related graft donors, with transient mixed chimerism. Unstimulated Tregs (CD4+CD25+CD127-) and CD4+CD25- non-Tregs were sorted from PBMCs. Study results and limitations: Expanding Tregs on activated donor B cells appeared to best identify donor-specific TCRbeta clones. No direct test of biological reproducibility was done here. In tolerant patients, donor-specific Tregs outgrew total Tregs, suggesting antigen-driven expansion.

TCRdb's copy holds only in-frame clones and misses some; the assay was immunoSEQ multiplex PCR. Here the sample spans approximately 81,000 clones, around 90% being singletons. The sequence was obtained from a human patient who received a combined kidney and bone marrow transplant. Some T cells may have originated in the graft donor. The rearrangement links TRBV5-1 to TRBJ1-3; 8 nucleotides line up with TRBD1. The source material was CD4+ T cells from blood (PBMCs), sampled 24 months after the transplant. CDR3 residues: CASSLGQGQPGNTIYF. CDR3 sequence (DNA): TGCGCCAGCAGCTTGGGACAGGGGCAGCCTGGAAACACCATATATTTT.